The 30 T cell receptor beta chains given below trace back to one sample, sequenced in a study of PD-L1 blockade in urothelial cancer. Data came from immunoSEQ multiplex PCR; TCRdb stores just in-frame clones and leaves some out. This table holds just under 50,000 clones, under 90% found once. The time point denotes: pretreatment peripheral blood. Here the sequenced sample was PBMCs, taken around atezolizumab (anti-PD-L1) treatment. The receptors stem from a man aged 65-85 years with urothelial cancer.

The chain links TRBV5-1 to TRBJ2-7, with D tentatively TRBD2 (6 bases). This CDR3 is 17 amino acids long. Germline assignment: CDR1 SGHRS and CDR2 YFSETQ. Trimming cost V 0 bases and J 7 bases, with 23 bases left between them. The CDR3 loop is CASSLVSGDALLGEQYF. The CDR3 region has the DNA TGCGCCAGCAGCTTGGTTTCGGGAGATGCCTTATTAGGGGAGCAGTACTTC.

This chain links TRBV14 with TRBJ2-5; TRBD2 matches at 9 bases. The CDR3 sequence is 15 residues long. The junction had 4 bases not matched to a gene; V was cut back by 3 bases and J by 2 bases. The V gene's germline CDR1 is SGHDN and CDR2 FVKESK. CDR3 nucleotides: TGTGCCAGCAGCCATCGGCTAGCGGGACAAGAGACCCAGTACTTC. Translation gives CASSHRLAGQETQYF.

The chain combines TRBV9 with TRBJ2-2, with 8 bases lining up with TRBD2. The germline gives CDR1 SGDLS, CDR2 YYNGEE. The CDR3 contains 15 residues. The V and J ends lost 0 bases and 7 bases, in that order; junction bases with no gene match: 5. This CDR3 reads CASSVAAGVGGELFF. In nucleotides, the CDR3 is TGTGCCAGCAGCGTAGCAGCGGGAGTCGGCGGGGAGCTGTTTTTT.

The chain combines TRBV4-3 with TRBJ1-1, with D tentatively TRBD1 (5 bases). CDR1 and CDR2 (germline): LGHNA, YSLEER. This CDR3 is built from 15 residues. V was pared by 4 bases and J by 0 bases, with 12 bases between. CDR3: CASSRQMDMNTEAFF. In DNA, the CDR3 is TGCGCCAGCAGCCGACAGATGGACATGAACACTGAAGCTTTCTTT.

This clone has just one count. The chain joins TRBV27 to TRBJ1-4; D gene ambiguous. CDR1 MNHEY and CDR2 SMNVEV come from the germline V gene (reference sequence). The CDR3 covers 15 residues. Deletions cut 10 bases from V and 0 bases from J, with 15 bases between. For the CDR3, the DNA is TGTGCCACCAAGGTCCCGGGTGCAACTAATGAAAAACTGTTTTTT. Protein sequence: CATKVPGATNEKLFF.

This clone was seen just once. The CDR3: CASSQDVGSRTDTQYF. For the CDR3, the DNA is TGTGCCAGCAGCCAAGACGTCGGGAGCCGCACAGATACGCAGTATTTT. The chain links TRBV14 to TRBJ2-3, with a weak D call TRBD2 (6 bases). Germline CDR1 SGHDN, CDR2 FVKESK. CDR3 length equals 16 residues. V was trimmed by 0 bases and J by 1 base, leaving 11 bases between them.

V and J are TRBV28 and TRBJ2-1; TRBD1 aligns across 7 bases. The CDR3 runs to 14 residues. CDR1 and CDR2 from the germline V gene are MDHEN and SYDVKM. With V trimmed by 4 bases and J by 4 bases, 4 bases remained unmatched. CDR3 in amino acids: CASSSGTVYNEQFF. DNA for the CDR3: TGTGCCAGCAGTTCAGGGACAGTTTACAATGAGCAGTTCTTC.

A few counts support this clone. V is TRBV5-1 and J is TRBJ1-5; D is possibly TRBD1 (5 bases). There are 13 residues in the CDR3. Trimming removed 2 bases from V and 5 bases from J, with 8 bases in between. CDR1 is SGHRS, CDR2 YFSETQ, per germline. Here the CDR3 reads CASSLGDDQPQHF. The CDR3 DNA reads TGCGCCAGCAGCTTAGGGGATGATCAGCCCCAGCATTTT.

The V and J genes are TRBV4-2 and TRBJ1-1; TRBD1 matches at 7 bases. CDR1 and CDR2 (germline): LGHNA, YNFKEQ. CDR3 length: 14 residues. The V gene end was trimmed by 4 bases and the J gene end by 5 bases; junction bases not matched to a gene: 7. This CDR3 is CASSPQTGETEAFF. The CDR3 nucleotides read TGTGCCAGCAGCCCGCAAACAGGGGAGACTGAAGCTTTCTTT.

A single count supports this clone. This chain uses TRBV6-7 with TRBJ2-1; TRBD1 matches at 8 bases. TRBV6-7 is an open reading frame, and its role is uncertain. The CDR3 runs 15 residues. The V segment lost 0 bases and the J segment 2 bases; nucleotides outside the gene matches: 0. The CDR3 DNA reads TGTGCCAGCAGTTACTCGACAGGGGCCTACAATGAGCAGTTCTTC. Its protein product is CASSYSTGAYNEQFF.

The chain joins TRBV20-1 to TRBJ2-5, with a tentative D call TRBD1 (6 bases). Germline-derived CDR1 and CDR2 are DFQATT and SNEGSKA (reference sequence). This CDR3 is built from 11 residues. Between the trimmed V and J ends, which lost 1 base and 7 bases, there was a span of 7 bases. The CDR3 coding sequence is TGCAGTGCTAGAGGAGGGGGGACCCAGTACTTC. Its protein product is CSARGGGTQYF.

The CDR3 here is CASSLMTSGRTQYF. Written as DNA, the CDR3 is TGTGCCAGCAGCTTAATGACTAGCGGGAGAACCCAGTACTTC. V and J are TRBV7-2 and TRBJ2-5; 12 bases match TRBD2. Germline CDR1 SGHTA, CDR2 FQGNSA. V dropped 2 bases and J dropped 8; count of bases not matched to a gene: 3. The CDR3 loop spans 14 amino acids.

A few counts support this clone. The chain combines TRBV7-6 with TRBJ2-1, with D possibly matching TRBD2 (6 bases). Germline V gives CDR1 SGHVS, CDR2 FNYEAQ. The CDR3 extends over 12 amino acids. Trimming took off 7 bases at V and 9 bases at J, with 13 bases between the two ends. The CDR3 DNA follows: TGTGCCAGCAACCCGGGGGATAGTGAGCAGTTCTTC. It translates to CASNPGDSEQFF.

The chain employs TRBV6-6 and TRBJ2-7, with 7 positions matching TRBD1. The CDR3 is 14 amino acids. Germline CDR1 is MNHNY and CDR2 is SVGAGI (reference sequence). Germline trimming cut 5 bases from V and 2 bases from J; bases unmatched to any gene: 6. Written as DNA, the CDR3 is TGTGCCAGCAGTCCGACAGGGCTGACCTACGAGCAGTACTTC. Translation: CASSPTGLTYEQYF.

This clone was detected only a few times. The chain links TRBV10-3 to TRBJ2-6; 9 bases agree with TRBD1. The junction had 5 bases not matched to a gene; V was cut back by 2 bases and J by 0 bases. The germline V gene encodes CDR1 ENHRY and CDR2 SYGVKD. The CDR3 loop spans 18 amino acids. The CDR3 sequence is CAISEPGQGISGANVLTF. The CDR3 DNA reads as TGTGCCATCAGTGAGCCGGGACAGGGCATCTCTGGGGCCAACGTCCTGACTTTC.

The rearrangement links TRBV28 to TRBJ2-1; 9 nucleotides align to TRBD2. The length of the CDR3 is 16 residues. J gave up 0 bases and V 4 bases, and 4 bases lay outside the gene matches. Germline loops: CDR1 MDHEN, CDR2 SYDVKM. The CDR3 region has the DNA TGTGCCAGCAGTTCCCGACTAGCGGCCTCCTACAATGAGCAGTTCTTC. As protein: CASSSRLAASYNEQFF.

This chain joins TRBV7-9 and TRBJ1-6; 7 bases agree with TRBD1. From germline, CDR1 is SEHNR and CDR2 FQNEAQ (reference sequence). The CDR3 runs 19 residues. Trimming removed 0 bases from V and 9 bases from J; junction bases left unmatched: 17. CDR3 sequence: CASSLAPIRQGTSPSPLHF. The CDR3 DNA reads TGTGCCAGCAGCTTAGCGCCCATTCGACAGGGAACCTCGCCTTCACCCCTCCACTTT.

The genes are TRBV5-4 and TRBJ2-5; D uncertain. V lost 3 bases to trimming and J lost 2 bases, with 14 bases between them. The CDR3 totals 15 residues. Germline-derived CDR1 and CDR2 are SGHNT and YYREEE (reference sequence). The CDR3 region has the DNA TGTGCCAGCAGCTCGTCGACTCAACCTCAAGAGACCCAGTACTTC. Its protein product is CASSSSTQPQETQYF.

CDR3 amino acids: CASSPRQGGNQPQHF. The CDR3 nucleotides read TGTGCCAGTAGCCCCCGACAGGGAGGTAATCAGCCCCAGCATTTT. The rearrangement links TRBV19 to TRBJ1-5; TRBD1 agrees at 7 bases. Germline lookup yields CDR1 LNHDA and CDR2 SQIVND (reference sequence). The CDR3 is 15 amino acids. The J segment lost 4 bases and the V segment lost 6 bases, leaving 9 bases of the junction unmatched.

The rearrangement joins TRBV15 to TRBJ2-2; maybe TRBD1 (5 bases). The CDR3 consists of 15 residues. From germline, CDR1 is LNHNV and CDR2 YYDKDF (reference sequence). V shed 3 bases and J shed 5 bases, with 13 bases lying between them. The CDR3 bases are TGTGCCACCAGCAGGGGGCTTTCAGGGACCGGGGAGCTGTTTTTT. This translates into CATSRGLSGTGELFF.

This sequence joins TRBV28 and TRBJ2-1, with 13 bases matching TRBD2. Germline V gene lookup returns CDR1 MDHEN and CDR2 SYDVKM. Trimming took 5 bases from V and 5 from J; bases not matched to a gene: 18. This CDR3 has 20 residues. The DNA of the CDR3 is TGTGCCAGCAGTCCTAACACTTACCGGACTAGCGGGAGTATCAACAATGAGCAGTTCTTC. As protein: CASSPNTYRTSGSINNEQFF.

V and J are TRBV2 and TRBJ1-2, with 9 bases lining up with TRBD1. The CDR3 contains 17 residues. Germline assignment: CDR1 SNHLY and CDR2 FYNNEI. V trimming: 3 bases; J trimming: 8 bases; junction bases outside the gene matches: 16. This chain's CDR3 is CASSEEQIGTGHEGYTF. As DNA, the CDR3 is TGTGCCAGCAGTGAGGAACAAATTGGGACAGGGCATGAAGGCTACACCTTC. Complete variable domain (other parts from reference TRBV2 and TRBJ1-2): EPEVTQTPSHQVTQMGQEVILRCVPISNHLYFYWYRQILGQKVEFLVSFYNNEISEKSEIFDDQFSVERPDGSNFTLKIRSTKLEDSAMYFCASSEEQIGTGHEGYTFGSGTRLTVV.

The V call is TRBV4-3, the J call TRBJ1-3; tentatively, D is TRBD1 (6 bases). V was pared by 3 bases and J by 1 base, with 22 bases between. The CDR3 runs 19 residues. From germline, CDR1 is LGHNA and CDR2 YSLEER. The CDR3 here is CASSHPRATGGASGNTIYF. The CDR3 DNA sequence: TGCGCCAGCAGCCATCCACGCGCCACCGGGGGGGCATCTGGAAACACCATATATTTT.

In its sample, this clone was seen once. CDR3 in amino acids: CASSADRAGELFF. The CDR3 nucleotides are TGTGCCAGCAGCGCTGACAGGGCCGGGGAGCTGTTTTTT. This chain joins TRBV7-3 and TRBJ2-2; 7 bases agree with TRBD1. CDR1 is SGHTA and CDR2 is FQGTGA in the germline V gene. The CDR3 length is 13 residues. Trimming took 5 bases from V and 6 from J; bases not matched to a gene: 3.

The chain is built from TRBV6-5 and TRBJ2-1; 13 bases agree with TRBD2. This CDR3 contains 16 residues. The V gene's germline CDR1 is MNHEY and CDR2 SVGAGI. Losses at the gene ends were 2 bases for V and 8 bases for J; bases not matched to a gene: 6. CDR3: CASSYRLAGGYDEQFF. DNA of the CDR3: TGTGCCAGCAGTTACCGACTAGCGGGGGGTTACGATGAGCAGTTCTTC.

The chain employs TRBV7-8 and TRBJ2-7; a weak D match, TRBD1 (8 bases). Per germline, CDR1 SGHVS and CDR2 FQNEAQ. V was cut by 2 bases and J by 0 bases, with 11 bases left in between. The CDR3 is 15 amino acids. The CDR3 loop is CASSLYRGGSYEQYF. In DNA, the CDR3 is TGTGCCAGCAGCTTATACAGGGGGGGCTCCTACGAGCAGTACTTC.

This clone has only a few counts. V and J are TRBV6-6 and TRBJ1-1; unclear D gene. V was clipped by 2 bases and J by 3 bases, with 7 bases between them. Per germline, CDR1 MNHNY and CDR2 SVGAGI (reference sequence). The CDR3 extends over 13 amino acids. The CDR3 loop is CASSYTSDTEAFF. As DNA, the CDR3 is TGTGCCAGCAGTTACACCAGTGACACTGAAGCTTTCTTT.

This chain uses TRBV28 with TRBJ1-4, with 8 bases that match TRBD1. This CDR3 spans 12 amino acids. The ends lost 8 bases at V and 6 bases at J; junction bases unmatched: 2. The germline V gene has CDR1 MDHEN and CDR2 SYDVKM. The CDR3 loop reads CASRTGYEKLFF. CDR3 nucleotide sequence: TGTGCCAGCCGGACAGGGTATGAAAAACTGTTTTTT.

As to this clone: The same CDR3 is also encoded by other DNA sequences in this sample. The chain couples TRBV18 to TRBJ2-7; 7 nucleotides match TRBD2. Trimming cost V 3 bases and J 5 bases; bases outside gene matches: 1. Germline assignment: CDR1 KGHSH and CDR2 LQKENI. The CDR3 covers 12 residues. The chain's CDR3 is CASSPGGDEQYF. In DNA form, the CDR3 reads TGTGCCAGCTCACCGGGAGGGGACGAGCAGTACTTC.

V is TRBV27 and J is TRBJ2-7, with TRBD2 matching 7 bases. Trimming took 4 bases from V and 2 from J; bases not matched to a gene: 11. Per germline, CDR1 MNHEY and CDR2 SMNVEV (reference sequence). CDR3 length equals 16 residues. DNA for the CDR3: TGTGCCAGCAGTTCGGGGCTAGCGGCCCGCACCTACGAGCAGTACTTC. Translated, it gives CASSSGLAARTYEQYF.